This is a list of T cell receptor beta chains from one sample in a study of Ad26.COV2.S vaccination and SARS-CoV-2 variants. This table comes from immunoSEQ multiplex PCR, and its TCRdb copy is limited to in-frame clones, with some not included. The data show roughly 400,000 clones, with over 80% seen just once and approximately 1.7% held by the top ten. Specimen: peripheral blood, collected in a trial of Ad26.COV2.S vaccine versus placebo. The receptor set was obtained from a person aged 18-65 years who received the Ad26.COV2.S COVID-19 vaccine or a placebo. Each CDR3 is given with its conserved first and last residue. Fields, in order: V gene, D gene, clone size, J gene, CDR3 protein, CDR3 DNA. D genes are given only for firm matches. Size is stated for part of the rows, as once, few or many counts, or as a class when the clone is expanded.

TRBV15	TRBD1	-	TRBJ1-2	CATSSLPGQGSYGYTF	TGTGCCACCAGCAGTCTCCCGGGACAGGGTTCCTATGGCTACACCTTC
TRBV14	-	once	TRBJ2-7	CASSQRQNYEQYF	TGTGCCAGCAGCCAGCGACAGAACTACGAGCAGTACTTC
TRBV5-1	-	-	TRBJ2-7	CASSFLTSASSYEQYF	TGCGCCAGCAGCTTCCTGACGTCGGCTAGTTCCTACGAGCAGTACTTC
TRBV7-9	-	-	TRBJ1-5	CASSLGLAQGQPQHF	TGTGCCAGCAGCTTGGGTTTGGCGCAGGGTCAGCCCCAGCATTTT
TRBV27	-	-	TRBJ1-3	CASRTLTDSGNTIYF	TGTGCCAGCCGAACCCTGACCGACTCTGGAAACACCATATATTTT
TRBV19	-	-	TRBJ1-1	CASSPTGTPNTEAFF	TGTGCCAGTAGTCCGACCGGGACACCTAACACTGAAGCTTTCTTT
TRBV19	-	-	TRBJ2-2	CASTLIVEGFTGELFF	TGTGCCAGTACCCTCATAGTTGAGGGTTTCACCGGGGAGCTGTTTTTT
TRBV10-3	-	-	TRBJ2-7	CATETESSYEQYF	TGTGCCACAGAGACAGAATCCTCCTACGAGCAGTACTTC
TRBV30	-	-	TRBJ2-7	CAWSSGQAYEQYF	TGTGCCTGGAGTTCGGGGCAAGCCTACGAGCAGTACTTC
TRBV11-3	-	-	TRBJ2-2	CASSRTRHHGELFF	TGTGCCAGCAGTCGAACCCGCCATCACGGGGAGCTGTTTTTT